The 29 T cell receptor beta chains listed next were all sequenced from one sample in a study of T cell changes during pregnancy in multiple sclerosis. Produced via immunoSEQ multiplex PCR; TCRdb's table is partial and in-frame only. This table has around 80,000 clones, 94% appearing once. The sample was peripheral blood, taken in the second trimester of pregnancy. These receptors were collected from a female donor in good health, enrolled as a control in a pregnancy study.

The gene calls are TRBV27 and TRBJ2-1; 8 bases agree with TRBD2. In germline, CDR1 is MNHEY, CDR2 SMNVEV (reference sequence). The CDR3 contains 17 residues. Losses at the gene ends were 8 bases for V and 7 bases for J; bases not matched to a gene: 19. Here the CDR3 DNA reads TGTGCCAGCTCCCCCTTCCCCGGGAGGGCCATGGTGAATGAGCAGTTCTTC. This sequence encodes CASSPFPGRAMVNEQFF.

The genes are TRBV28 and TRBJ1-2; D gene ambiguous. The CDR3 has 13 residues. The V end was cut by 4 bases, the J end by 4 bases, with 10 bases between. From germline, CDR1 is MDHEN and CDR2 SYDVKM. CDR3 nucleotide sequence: TGTGCCAGCAGTTCACAGACTAGCTATGGCTACACCTTC. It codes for CASSSQTSYGYTF.

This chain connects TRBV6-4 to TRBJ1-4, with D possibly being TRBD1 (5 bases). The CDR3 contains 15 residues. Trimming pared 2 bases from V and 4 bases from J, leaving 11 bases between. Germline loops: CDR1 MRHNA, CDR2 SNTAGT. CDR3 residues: CASSDRRTNNEKLFF. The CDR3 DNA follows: TGTGCCAGCAGTGACCGGCGGACAAATAATGAAAAACTGTTTTTT.

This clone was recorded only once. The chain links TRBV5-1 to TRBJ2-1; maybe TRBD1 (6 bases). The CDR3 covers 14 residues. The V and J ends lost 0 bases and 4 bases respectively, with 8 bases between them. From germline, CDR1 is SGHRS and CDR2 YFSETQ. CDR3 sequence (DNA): TGCGCCAGCAGCTTGGAGGGGGTATACAATGAGCAGTTCTTC. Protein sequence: CASSLEGVYNEQFF.

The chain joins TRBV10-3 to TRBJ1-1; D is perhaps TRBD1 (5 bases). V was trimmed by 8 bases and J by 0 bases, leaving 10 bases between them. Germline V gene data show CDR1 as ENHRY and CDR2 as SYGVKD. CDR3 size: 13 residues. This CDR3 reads CAIVGEVNTEAFF. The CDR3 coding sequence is TGTGCCATCGTAGGGGAGGTGAACACTGAAGCTTTCTTT.

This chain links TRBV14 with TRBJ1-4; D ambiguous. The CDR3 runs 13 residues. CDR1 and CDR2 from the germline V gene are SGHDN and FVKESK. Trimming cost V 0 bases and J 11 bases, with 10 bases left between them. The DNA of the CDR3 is TGTGCCAGCAGCCAAGAATGGGGAGACAAACTGTTTTTT. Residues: CASSQEWGDKLFF.

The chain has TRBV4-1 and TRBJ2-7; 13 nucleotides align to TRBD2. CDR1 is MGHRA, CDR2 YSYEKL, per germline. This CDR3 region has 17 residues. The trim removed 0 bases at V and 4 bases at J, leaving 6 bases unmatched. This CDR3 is CASSQDRLAGGIYEQYF. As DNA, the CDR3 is TGCGCCAGCAGCCAAGATCGACTAGCGGGAGGAATTTACGAGCAGTACTTC.

CDR3 sequence reads: CASSREGQNSYEQYF. CDR3 DNA: TGTGCCAGCAGCCGTGAGGGACAGAATTCCTACGAGCAGTACTTC. This chain uses TRBV4-2 with TRBJ2-7; 7 nucleotides line up with TRBD1. Trimming removed 4 bases from V and 1 base from J; junction bases left unmatched: 7. From germline, CDR1 is LGHNA and CDR2 YNFKEQ. CDR3 length: 15 residues.

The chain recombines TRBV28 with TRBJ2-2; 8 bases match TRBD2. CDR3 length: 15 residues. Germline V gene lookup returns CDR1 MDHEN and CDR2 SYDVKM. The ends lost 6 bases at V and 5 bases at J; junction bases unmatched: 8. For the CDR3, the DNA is TGTGCCAGCAGACAAAGCGGGAGAAGTACCGGGGAGCTGTTTTTT. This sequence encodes CASRQSGRSTGELFF.

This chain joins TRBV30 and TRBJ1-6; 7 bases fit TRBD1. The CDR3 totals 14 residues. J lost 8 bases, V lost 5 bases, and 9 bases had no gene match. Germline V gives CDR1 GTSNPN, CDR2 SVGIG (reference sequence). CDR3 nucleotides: TGTGCCTGGGAACAGGGGCGGGCTTATTCACCCCTCCACTTT. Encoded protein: CAWEQGRAYSPLHF.

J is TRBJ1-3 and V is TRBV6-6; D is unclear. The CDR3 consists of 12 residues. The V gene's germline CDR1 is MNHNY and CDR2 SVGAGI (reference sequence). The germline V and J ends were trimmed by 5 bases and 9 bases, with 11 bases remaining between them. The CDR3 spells CASSPAPPTIYF. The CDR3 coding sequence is TGTGCCAGCAGTCCAGCGCCGCCCACCATATATTTT.

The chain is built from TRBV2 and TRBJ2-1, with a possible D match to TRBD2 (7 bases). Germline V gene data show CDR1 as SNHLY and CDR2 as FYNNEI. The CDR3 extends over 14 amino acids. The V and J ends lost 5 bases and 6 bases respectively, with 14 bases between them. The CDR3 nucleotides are TGTGCCAGCAGTAATCAGGGAGGGGGCAATGAGCAGTTCTTC. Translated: CASSNQGGGNEQFF.

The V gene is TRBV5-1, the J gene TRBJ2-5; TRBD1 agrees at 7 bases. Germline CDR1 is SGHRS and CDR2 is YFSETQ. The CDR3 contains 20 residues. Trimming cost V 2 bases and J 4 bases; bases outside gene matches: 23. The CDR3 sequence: CASSFEPGTVGYANTETQYF. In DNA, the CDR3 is TGCGCCAGCAGCTTCGAACCGGGGACAGTTGGTTACGCCAACACAGAGACCCAGTACTTC.

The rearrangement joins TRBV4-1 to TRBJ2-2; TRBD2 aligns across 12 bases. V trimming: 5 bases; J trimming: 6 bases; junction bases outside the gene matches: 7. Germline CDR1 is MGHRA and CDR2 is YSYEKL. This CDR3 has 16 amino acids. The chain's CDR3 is CASSSVRLAGAGELFF. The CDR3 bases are TGCGCCAGCAGCTCTGTACGACTAGCGGGAGCCGGGGAGCTGTTTTTT.

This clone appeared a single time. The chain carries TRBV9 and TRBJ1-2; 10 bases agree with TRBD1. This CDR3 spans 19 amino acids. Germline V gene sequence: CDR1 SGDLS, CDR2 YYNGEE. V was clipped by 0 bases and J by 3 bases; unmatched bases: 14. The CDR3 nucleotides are TGTGCCAGCAGCGTAGGTTTGGCGGACAGGGGGAAATTCGACTATGGCTACACCTTC. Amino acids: CASSVGLADRGKFDYGYTF.

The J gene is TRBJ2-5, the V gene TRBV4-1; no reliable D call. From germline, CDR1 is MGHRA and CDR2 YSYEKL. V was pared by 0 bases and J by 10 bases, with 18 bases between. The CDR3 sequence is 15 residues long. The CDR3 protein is CASSQEGTSPTGQYF. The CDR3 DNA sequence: TGCGCCAGCAGCCAAGAGGGTACGTCACCAACGGGCCAGTACTTC.

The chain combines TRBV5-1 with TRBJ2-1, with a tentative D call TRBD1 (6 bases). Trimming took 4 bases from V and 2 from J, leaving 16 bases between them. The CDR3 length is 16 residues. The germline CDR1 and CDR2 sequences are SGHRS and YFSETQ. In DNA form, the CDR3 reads TGCGCCAGCAGCATTTCTTCTCGACAGGCCTACAATGAGCAGTTCTTC. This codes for CASSISSRQAYNEQFF.

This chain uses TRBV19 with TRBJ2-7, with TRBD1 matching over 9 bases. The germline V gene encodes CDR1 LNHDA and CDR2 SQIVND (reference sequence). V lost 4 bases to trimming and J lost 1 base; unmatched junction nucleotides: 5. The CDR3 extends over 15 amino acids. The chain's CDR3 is CASSTSGTGSYEQYF. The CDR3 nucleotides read TGTGCCAGTAGTACTTCCGGGACAGGGTCCTACGAGCAGTACTTC.

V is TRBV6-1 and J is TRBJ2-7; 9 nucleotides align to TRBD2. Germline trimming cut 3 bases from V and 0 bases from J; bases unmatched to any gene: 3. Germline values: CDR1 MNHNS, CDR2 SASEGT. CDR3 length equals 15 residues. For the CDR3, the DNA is TGTGCCAGCAGTGACCTAGCGGGGTCCTCCTACGAGCAGTACTTC. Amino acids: CASSDLAGSSYEQYF.

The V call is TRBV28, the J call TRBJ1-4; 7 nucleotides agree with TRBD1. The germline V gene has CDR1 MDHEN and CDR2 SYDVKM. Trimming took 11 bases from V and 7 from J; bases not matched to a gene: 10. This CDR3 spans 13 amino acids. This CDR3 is CAGIRQGGEKLFF. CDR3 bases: TGTGCCGGAATTCGACAGGGAGGTGAAAAACTGTTTTTT.

CDR3 DNA sequence: TGCGCCAGCAGCGGGGGAGGTTCTGGGAATGAGCAGTTCTTC. This translates into CASSGGGSGNEQFF. The gene calls are TRBV5-1 and TRBJ2-1; D might be TRBD2 (6 bases). CDR1 is SGHRS, CDR2 YFSETQ, per germline. This CDR3 has 14 residues. V was shortened by 4 bases and J by 7 bases, with 15 bases between the two germline ends.

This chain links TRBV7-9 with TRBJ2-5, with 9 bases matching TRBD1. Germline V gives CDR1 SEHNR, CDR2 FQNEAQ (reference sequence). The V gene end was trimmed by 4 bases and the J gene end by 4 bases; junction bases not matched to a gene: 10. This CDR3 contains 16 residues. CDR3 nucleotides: TGTGCCAGCAGCTGGGGACAGGGTAGTGGGCGAGAGACCCAGTACTTC. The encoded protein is CASSWGQGSGRETQYF. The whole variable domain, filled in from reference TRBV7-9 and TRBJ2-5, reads DTGVSQNPRHKITKRGQNVTFRCDPISEHNRLYWYRQTLGQGPEFLTYFQNEAQLEKSRLLSDRFSAERPKGSFSTLEIQRTEQGDSAMYLCASSWGQGSGRETQYFGPGTRLLVL.

CDR3 nucleotides: TGTGCCAGCAGTGAAGGCGGGAGCACAGATACGCAGTATTTT. Protein sequence: CASSEGGSTDTQYF. The V and J genes are TRBV6-4 and TRBJ2-3; tentative D call: TRBD2 (5 bases). V was shortened by 3 bases and J by 0 bases, with 7 bases between the two germline ends. The germline V gene has CDR1 MRHNA and CDR2 SNTAGT. This CDR3 spans 14 amino acids.

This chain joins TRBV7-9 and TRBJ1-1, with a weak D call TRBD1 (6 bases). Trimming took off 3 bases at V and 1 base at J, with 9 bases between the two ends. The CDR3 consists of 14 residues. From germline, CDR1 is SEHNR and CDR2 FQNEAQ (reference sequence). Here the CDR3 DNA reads TGTGCCAGCAGCTTGGACAGTTGGAACACTGAAGCTTTCTTT. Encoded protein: CASSLDSWNTEAFF.

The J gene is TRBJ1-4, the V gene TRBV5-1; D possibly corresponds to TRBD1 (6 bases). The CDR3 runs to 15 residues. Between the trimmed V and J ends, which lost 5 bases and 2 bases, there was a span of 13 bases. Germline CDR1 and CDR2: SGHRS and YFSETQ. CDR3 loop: CASSRTGSTNEKLFF. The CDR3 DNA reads TGCGCCAGCAGTCGAACAGGGTCGACTAATGAAAAACTGTTTTTT. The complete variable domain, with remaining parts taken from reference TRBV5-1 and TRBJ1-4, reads KAGVTQTPRYLIKTRGQQVTLSCSPISGHRSVSWYQQTPGQGLQFLFEYFSETQRNKGNFPGRFSGRQFSNSRSEMNVSTLELGDSALYLCASSRTGSTNEKLFFGSGTQLSVL.

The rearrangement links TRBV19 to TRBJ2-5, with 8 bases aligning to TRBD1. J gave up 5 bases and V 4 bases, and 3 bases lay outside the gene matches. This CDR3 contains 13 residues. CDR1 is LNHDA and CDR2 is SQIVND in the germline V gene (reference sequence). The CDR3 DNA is TGTGCCAGTAGTACGGACAGGGAGGAGACCCAGTACTTC. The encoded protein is CASSTDREETQYF.

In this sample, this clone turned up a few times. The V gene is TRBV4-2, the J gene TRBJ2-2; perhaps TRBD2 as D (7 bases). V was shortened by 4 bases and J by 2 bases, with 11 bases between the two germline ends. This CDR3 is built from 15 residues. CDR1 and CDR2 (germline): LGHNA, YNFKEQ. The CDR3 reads CASSPRGANTGELFF. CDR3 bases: TGTGCCAGCAGCCCCCGGGGGGCCAACACCGGGGAGCTGTTTTTT.

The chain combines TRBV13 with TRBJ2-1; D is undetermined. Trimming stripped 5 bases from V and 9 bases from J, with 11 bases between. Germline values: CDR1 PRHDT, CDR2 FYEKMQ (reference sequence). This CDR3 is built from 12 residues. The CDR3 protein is CASSPEYGEQFF. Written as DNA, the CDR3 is TGTGCCAGCAGCCCTGAGTACGGTGAGCAGTTCTTC.

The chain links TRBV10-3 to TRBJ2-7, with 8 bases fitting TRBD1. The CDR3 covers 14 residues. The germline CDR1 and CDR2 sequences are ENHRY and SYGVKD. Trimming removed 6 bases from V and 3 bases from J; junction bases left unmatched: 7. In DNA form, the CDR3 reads TGTGCCATCAGCACCGGGACAGGAGGCTACGAGCAGTACTTC. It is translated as CAISTGTGGYEQYF.